This T cell receptor beta chain was profiled in a study of Ad26.COV2.S vaccination and SARS-CoV-2 variants. Turning to the study itself: Donor was one of the participants in the Ad26.COV2.S arm of the COV1001 trial.

Libraries were prepared by immunoSEQ multiplex PCR; TCRdb keeps only in-frame clonotypes and omits some of them. The sample consists of a few hundred thousand clones, roughly 90% of them appearing once. Treatment noted: around 19 received Ad26.COV2.S at low or high dose, single or two shots; five or six received placebo; per-sample allocation not given. Sample collection was performed on day 63 after the first vaccine or placebo injection. Wuhan-strain spike was delivered by a replication-incompetent Ad26 vector. Concerning this clone itself: The antigen is not known.

Germline values: CDR1 SGHDT, CDR2 YYEEEE. The CDR3 has 13 amino acids. The V segment lost 4 bases and the J segment 7 bases; nucleotides outside the gene matches: 5. Study conclusions and caveats: Responses of T cells in total may have been underestimated by the TCR breadth and depth analyses.

The specimen comprised peripheral blood, sampled in a trial of Ad26.COV2.S vaccine versus placebo. The TCR originated in a person between 18 and 60 years old who received the Ad26.COV2.S COVID-19 vaccine or a placebo. The chain couples TRBV5-6 to TRBJ1-5; 7 bases are a match to TRBD1. Here the CDR3 reads CASSLGTEQPQHF. The CDR3 region has the DNA TGTGCCAGCAGCCTTGGGACAGAACAGCCCCAGCATTTT.